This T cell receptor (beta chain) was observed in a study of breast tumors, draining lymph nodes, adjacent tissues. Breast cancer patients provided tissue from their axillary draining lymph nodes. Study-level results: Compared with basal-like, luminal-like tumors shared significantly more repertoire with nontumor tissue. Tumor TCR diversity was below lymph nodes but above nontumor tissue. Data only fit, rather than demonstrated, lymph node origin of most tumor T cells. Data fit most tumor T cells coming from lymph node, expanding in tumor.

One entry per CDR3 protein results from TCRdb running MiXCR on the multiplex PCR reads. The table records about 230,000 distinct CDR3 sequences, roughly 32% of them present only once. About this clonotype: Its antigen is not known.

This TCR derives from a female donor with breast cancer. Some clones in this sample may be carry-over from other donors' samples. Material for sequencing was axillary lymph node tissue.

The CDR3 nucleotides are TGTGCCAGCAGCTTGAAGGGGGGCGACAGAGCCAAAGATACGCAGTATTTT. Its protein is CASSLKGGDRAKDTQYF. V gene TRBV5-4 combines with J gene TRBJ2-3; D possibly uses TRBD1 or TRBD2 (6 bases each). Trimming pared 1 base from V and 5 bases from J, leaving 20 bases between. Germline CDR1 is SGHNT and CDR2 is YYREEE (reference sequence). The CDR3 runs 17 residues.